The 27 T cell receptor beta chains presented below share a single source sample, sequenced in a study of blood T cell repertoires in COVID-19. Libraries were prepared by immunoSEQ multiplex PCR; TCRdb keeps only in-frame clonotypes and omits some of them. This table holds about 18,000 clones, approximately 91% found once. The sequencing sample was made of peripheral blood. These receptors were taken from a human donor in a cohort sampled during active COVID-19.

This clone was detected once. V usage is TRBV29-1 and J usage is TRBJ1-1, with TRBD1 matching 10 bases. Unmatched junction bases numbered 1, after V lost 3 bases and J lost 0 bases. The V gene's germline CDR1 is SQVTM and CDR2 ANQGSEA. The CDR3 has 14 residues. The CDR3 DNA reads TGCAGCGTTGATGGGACAGGGGTGAACACTGAAGCTTTCTTT. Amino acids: CSVDGTGVNTEAFF. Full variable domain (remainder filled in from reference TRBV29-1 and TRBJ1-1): SAVISQKPSRDICQRGTSLTIQCQVDSQVTMMFWYRQQPGQSLTLIATANQGSEATYESGFVIDKFPISRPNLTFSTLTVSNMSPEDSSIYLCSVDGTGVNTEAFFGQGTRLTVV.

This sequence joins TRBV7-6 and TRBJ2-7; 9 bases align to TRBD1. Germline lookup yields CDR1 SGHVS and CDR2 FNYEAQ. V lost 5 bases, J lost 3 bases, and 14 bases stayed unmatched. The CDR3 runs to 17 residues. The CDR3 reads CASSPQPGTGPFYEQYF. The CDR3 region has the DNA TGTGCCAGCAGCCCCCAACCCGGGACAGGGCCTTTCTACGAGCAGTACTTC.

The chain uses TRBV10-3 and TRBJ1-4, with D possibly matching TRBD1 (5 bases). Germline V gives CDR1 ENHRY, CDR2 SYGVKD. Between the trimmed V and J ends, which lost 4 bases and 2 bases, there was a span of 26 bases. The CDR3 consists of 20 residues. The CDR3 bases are TGTGCCATCAGTGTCGGTCGCGGCAGGCCGGATGACAGTACTAATGAAAAACTGTTTTTT. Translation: CAISVGRGRPDDSTNEKLFF.

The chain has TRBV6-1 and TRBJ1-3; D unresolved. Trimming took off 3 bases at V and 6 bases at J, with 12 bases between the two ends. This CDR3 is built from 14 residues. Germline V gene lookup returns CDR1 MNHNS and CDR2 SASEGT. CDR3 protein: CASSDPSGLNTIYF. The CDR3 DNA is TGTGCCAGCAGTGACCCGTCCGGTTTAAACACCATATATTTT.

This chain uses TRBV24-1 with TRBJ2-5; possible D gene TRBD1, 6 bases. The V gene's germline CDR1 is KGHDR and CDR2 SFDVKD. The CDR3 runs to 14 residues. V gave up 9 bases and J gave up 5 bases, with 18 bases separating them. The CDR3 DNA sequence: TGTGCCACCCGAGACAAGACAGGATCGGAGACCCAGTACTTC. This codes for CATRDKTGSETQYF.

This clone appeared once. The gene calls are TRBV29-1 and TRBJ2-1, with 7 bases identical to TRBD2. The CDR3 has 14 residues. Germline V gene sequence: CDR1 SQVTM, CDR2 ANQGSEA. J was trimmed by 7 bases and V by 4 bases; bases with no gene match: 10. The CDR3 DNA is TGCAGCGTTGCCGGGGGAGGGCCCTCGAATGAGCAGTTCTTC. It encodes CSVAGGGPSNEQFF.

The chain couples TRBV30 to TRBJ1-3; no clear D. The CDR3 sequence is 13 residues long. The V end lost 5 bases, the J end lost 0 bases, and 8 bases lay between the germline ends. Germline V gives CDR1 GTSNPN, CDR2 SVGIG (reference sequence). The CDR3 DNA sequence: TGTGCCTGGTCACCGCGCTCTGGAAACACCATATATTTT. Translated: CAWSPRSGNTIYF.

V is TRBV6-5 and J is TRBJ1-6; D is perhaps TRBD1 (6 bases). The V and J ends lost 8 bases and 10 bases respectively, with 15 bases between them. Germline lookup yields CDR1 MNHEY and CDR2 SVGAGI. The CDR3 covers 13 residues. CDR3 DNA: TGTGCCAGCTCAACCCTCAGGGGCTCACCCCTCCACTTT. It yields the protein CASSTLRGSPLHF.

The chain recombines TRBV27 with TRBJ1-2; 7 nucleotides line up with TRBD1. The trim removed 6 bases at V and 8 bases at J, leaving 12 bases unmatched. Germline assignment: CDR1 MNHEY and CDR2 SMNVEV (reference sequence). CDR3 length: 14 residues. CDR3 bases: TGTGCCAGCAGCCTGGGGACAGCAGTCGGCGGCTACACCTTC. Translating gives CASSLGTAVGGYTF.

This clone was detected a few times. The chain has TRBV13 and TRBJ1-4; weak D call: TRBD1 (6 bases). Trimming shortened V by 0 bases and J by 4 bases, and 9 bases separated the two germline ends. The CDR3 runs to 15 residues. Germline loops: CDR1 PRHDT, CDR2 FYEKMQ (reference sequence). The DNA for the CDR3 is TGTGCCAGCAGCTTAGGACAGGGTTTTAATGAAAAACTGTTTTTT. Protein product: CASSLGQGFNEKLFF.

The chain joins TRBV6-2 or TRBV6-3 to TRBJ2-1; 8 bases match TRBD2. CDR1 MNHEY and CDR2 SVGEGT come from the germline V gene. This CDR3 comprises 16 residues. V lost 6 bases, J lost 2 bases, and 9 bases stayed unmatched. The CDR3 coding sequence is TGTGCCAGCAGCCGGGGGGGTAGCGGCCCCTACAATGAGCAGTTCTTC. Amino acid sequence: CASSRGGSGPYNEQFF.

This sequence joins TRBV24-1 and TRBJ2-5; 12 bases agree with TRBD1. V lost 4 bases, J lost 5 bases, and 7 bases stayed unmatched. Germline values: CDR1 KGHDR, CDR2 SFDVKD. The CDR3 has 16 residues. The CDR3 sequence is CATSDSGTGGGETQYF. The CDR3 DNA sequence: TGTGCCACCAGTGACTCCGGGACAGGGGGCGGGGAGACCCAGTACTTC.

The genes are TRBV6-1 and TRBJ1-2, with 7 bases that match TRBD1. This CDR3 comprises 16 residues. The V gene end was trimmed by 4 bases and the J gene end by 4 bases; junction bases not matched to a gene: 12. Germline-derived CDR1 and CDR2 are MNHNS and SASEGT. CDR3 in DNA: TGTGCCAGCAGTGGGACAAACCGACAGGGAGGCTATGGCTACACCTTC. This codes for CASSGTNRQGGYGYTF.

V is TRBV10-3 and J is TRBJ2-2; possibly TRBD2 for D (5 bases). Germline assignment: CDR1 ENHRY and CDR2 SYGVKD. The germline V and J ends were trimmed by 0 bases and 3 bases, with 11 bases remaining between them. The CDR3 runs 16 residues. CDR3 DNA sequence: TGTGCCATCAGTGAGTCAGGTAGCGCTTACACCGGGGAGCTGTTTTTT. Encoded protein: CAISESGSAYTGELFF.

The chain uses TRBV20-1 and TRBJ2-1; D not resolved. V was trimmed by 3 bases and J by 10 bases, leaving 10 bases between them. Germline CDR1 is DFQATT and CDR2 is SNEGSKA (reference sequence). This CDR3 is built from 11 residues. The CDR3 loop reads CSASPIQEQFF. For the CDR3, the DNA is TGCAGTGCTAGCCCCATTCAGGAGCAGTTCTTC.

The CDR3 DNA sequence: TGTGCCAGCAGTCCACATAGAAGGGGCCCTACTTCTAACTATGGCTACACCTTC. Translating gives CASSPHRRGPTSNYGYTF. V and J are TRBV28 and TRBJ1-2; the D gene is possibly TRBD1 (5 bases). Per the germline V gene, CDR1 is MDHEN and CDR2 is SYDVKM. The CDR3 loop spans 18 amino acids. Trimming pared 5 bases from V and 0 bases from J, leaving 22 bases between.

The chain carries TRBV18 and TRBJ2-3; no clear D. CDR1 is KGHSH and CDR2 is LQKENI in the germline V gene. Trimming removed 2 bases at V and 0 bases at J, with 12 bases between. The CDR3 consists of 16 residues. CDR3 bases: TGTGCCAGCTCACCATCGGCGGCGGCTAGCACAGATACGCAGTATTTT. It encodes CASSPSAAASTDTQYF.

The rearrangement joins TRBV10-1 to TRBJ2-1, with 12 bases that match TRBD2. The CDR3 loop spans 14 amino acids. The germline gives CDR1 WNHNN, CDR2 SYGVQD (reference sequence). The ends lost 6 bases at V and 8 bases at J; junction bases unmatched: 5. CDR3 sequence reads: CASRASGGADEQFF. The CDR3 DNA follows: TGCGCCAGCAGGGCTAGCGGGGGGGCCGATGAGCAGTTCTTC.

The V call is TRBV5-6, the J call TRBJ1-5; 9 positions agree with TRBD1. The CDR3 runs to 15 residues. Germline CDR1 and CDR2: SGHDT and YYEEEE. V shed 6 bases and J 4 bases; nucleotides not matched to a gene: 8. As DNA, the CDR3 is TGTGCCAGCACTTACTCGACAGGGGGTAATCAGCCCCAGCATTTT. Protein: CASTYSTGGNQPQHF. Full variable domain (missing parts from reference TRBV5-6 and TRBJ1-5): DAGVTQSPTHLIKTRGQQVTLRCSPKSGHDTVSWYQQALGQGPQFIFQYYEEEERQRGNFPDRFSGHQFPNYSSELNVNALLLGDSALYLCASTYSTGGNQPQHFGDGTRLSIL.

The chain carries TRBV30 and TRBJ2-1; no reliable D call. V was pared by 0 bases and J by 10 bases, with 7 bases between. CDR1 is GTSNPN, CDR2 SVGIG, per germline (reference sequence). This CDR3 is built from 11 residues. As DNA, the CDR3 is TGTGCCTGGAGTGTACTCCGGGAGCAGTTCTTC. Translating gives CAWSVLREQFF.

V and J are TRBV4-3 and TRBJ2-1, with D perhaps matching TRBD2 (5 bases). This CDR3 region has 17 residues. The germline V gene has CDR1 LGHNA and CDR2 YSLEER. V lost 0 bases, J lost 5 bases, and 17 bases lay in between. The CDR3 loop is CASSQEGGGSSHNEQFF. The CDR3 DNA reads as TGCGCCAGCAGCCAAGAAGGAGGTGGGAGCAGCCACAATGAGCAGTTCTTC.

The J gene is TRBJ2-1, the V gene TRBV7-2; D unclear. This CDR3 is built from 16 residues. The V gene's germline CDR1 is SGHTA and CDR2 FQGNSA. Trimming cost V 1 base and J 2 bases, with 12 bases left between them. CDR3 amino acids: CASSLENLGPYNEQFF. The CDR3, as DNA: TGTGCCAGCAGCTTAGAAAATCTAGGCCCCTACAATGAGCAGTTCTTC.

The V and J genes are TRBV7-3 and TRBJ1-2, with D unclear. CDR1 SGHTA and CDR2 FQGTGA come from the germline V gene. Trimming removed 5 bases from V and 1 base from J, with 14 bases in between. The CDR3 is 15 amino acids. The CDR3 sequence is CASSPVGSGNYGYTF. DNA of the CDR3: TGTGCCAGCAGCCCGGTGGGCAGTGGTAACTATGGCTACACCTTC.

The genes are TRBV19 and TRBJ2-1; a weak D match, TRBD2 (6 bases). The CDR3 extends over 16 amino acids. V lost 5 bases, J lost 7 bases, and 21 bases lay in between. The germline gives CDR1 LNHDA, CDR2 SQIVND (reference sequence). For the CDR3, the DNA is TGTGCCAGTAGTCCCCCCCGGGCGGGAATAGGGAATGAGCAGTTCTTC. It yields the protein CASSPPRAGIGNEQFF.

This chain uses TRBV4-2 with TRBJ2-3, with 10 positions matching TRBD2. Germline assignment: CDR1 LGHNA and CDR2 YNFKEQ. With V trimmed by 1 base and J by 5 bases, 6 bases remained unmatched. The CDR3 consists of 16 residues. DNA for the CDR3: TGTGCCAGCAGCCAAGTTTCCGCTAGCGGGGGAGATACGCAGTATTTT. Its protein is CASSQVSASGGDTQYF.

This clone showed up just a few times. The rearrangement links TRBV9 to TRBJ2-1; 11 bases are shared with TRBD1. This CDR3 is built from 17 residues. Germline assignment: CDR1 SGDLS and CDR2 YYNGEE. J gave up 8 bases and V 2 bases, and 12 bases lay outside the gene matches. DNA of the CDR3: TGTGCCAGCAGCGTCCGCCCAACCGGGACAGGGGGTGATGAGCAGTTCTTC. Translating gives CASSVRPTGTGGDEQFF.

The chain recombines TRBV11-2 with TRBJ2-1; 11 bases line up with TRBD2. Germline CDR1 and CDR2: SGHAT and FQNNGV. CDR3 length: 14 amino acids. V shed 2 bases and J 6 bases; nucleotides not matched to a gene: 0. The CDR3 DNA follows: TGTGCCAGCAGCTTAACTAGCGGGAGCAATGAGCAGTTCTTC. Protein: CASSLTSGSNEQFF.